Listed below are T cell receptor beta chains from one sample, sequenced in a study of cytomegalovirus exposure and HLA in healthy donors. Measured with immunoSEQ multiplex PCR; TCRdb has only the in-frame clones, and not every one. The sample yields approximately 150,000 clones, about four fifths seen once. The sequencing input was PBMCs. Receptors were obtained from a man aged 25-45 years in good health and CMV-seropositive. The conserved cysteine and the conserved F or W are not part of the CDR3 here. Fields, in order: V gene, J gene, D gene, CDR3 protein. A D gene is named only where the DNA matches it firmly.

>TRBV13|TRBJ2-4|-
ASSHDVGGHLGKNIQY
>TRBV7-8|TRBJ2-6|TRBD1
ASSLAWSGQGATGANVLT
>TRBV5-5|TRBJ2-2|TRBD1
ASSWTGDTGELF
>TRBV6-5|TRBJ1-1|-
ASSYMGEFNTEAF
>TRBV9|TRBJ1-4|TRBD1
ASSPGDRGLVGEKLF
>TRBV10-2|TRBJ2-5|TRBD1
ASSGGGQGYQETQY
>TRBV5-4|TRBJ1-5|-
ASSPNQPQH
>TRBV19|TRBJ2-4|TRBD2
ASSTGLAERSKNIQY
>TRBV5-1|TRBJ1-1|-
ASSLVATMNTEAF
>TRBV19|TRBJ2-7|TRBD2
ASSTRASGSSGEQY
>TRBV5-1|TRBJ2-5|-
ASSLDGTVGEETQY
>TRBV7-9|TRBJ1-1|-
ASSPRVYGTEAF
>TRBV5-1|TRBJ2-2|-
ASSLRGRELDTGELF
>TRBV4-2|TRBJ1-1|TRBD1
ASSRENRGTEAF
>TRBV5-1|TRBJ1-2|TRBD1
ASSLTPPGQGYGYT
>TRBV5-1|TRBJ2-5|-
ASSLSRGAPYQETQY
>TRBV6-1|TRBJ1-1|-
ASRTWQNTEAF
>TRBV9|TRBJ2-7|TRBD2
ASSVGSGAPLGEQY
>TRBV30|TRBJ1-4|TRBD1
AWSTGAYEKLF
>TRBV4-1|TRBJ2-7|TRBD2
ASSQDFPSGTYEQY
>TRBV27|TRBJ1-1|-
ASSLYNSANTEAF
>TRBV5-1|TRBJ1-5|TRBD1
ASSLDQGANQPQH
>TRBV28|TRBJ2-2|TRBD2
ASSTQGLTNTGELF
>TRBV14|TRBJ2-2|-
ASSSSRGGSNTGELF
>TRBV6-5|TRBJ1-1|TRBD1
ASSRGGQFNTEAF
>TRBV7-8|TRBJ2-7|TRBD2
ASSFRGLAGALALQY
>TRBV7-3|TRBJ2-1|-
ASSLRYNEQF
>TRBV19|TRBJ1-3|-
ASSPGHRSGNTIY
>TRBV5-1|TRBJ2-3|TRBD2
ASSLVSSGRGGTDTQY
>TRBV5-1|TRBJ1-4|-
ASSLGQVYNEKLF
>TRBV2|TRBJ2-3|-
ASSGQISTDTQY
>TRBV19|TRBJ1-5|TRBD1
ASDQGQVSNQPQH
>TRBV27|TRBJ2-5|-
ASSLSIAEQETQY
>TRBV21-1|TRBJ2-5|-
ASGDRSGTQY
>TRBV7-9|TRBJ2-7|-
ASSLAAASYEQY
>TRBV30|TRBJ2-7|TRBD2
AWSLLAGQYEQY
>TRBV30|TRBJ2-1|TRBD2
AWSVRGLAGSYNEQF
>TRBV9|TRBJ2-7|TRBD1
ASSRDSYEQY
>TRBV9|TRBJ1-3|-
ASSVAGAHGNTIY
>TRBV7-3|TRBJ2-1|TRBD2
ASSLSWGGVLYNEQF
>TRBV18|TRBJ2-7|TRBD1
ASSPDRDNYEQY
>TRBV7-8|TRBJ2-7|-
ASSLDRAGEQY
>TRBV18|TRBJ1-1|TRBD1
ASSPETGGYTEAF
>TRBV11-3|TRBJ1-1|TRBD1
ASSVNRGRRTEAF
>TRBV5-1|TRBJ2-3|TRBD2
ASKGYSGGADTQY
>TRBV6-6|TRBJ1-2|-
ASSYSRGEYGYT
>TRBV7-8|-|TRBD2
ASSPRTSGSSYEQY
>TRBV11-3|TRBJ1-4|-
ASSGRDTTNEKLF
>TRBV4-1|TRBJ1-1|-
ASSQLIQDEAF
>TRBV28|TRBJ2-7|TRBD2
ASWEGSSYEQY
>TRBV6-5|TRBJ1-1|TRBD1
ASTKTGVEAF
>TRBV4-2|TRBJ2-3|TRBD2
ASSQVGVAGGSDTQY
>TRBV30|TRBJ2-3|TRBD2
AWSEAGGVTDTQY
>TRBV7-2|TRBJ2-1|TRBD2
ASSLVGLAYTSEQF
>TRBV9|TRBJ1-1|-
ASSAQGGGWTEAF
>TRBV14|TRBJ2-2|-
ASSKFTVREYTGELF
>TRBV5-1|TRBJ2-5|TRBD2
ASSFGLAGETQY
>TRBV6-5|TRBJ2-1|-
ASSSMAGAGYNEQF
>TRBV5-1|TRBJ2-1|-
ASTGRNEQF
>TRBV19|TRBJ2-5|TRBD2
ASSSSGGTLTKY